These 7 T cell receptor beta chains were sequenced from one sample in a study of cytomegalovirus exposure and HLA in healthy donors. The PCR ran on 60 Vbeta and 13 Jbeta primers. Assay used: immunoSEQ multiplex PCR; TCRdb lists only in-frame clones, some missing. The sample consists of fewer than 200,000 clones, 87% of them appearing once. Specimen: PBMCs. These TCRs come from a woman in her thirties in good health and CMV-seronegative.

This clone appeared once. This chain links TRBV5-1 with TRBJ2-1; 9 bases are shared with TRBD2. The CDR3 loop spans 15 amino acids. Germline CDR1 and CDR2: SGHRS and YFSETQ. V shed 2 bases, J shed 5 bases, and the junction held 5 bases outside the gene matches. This CDR3 is CASSFVAGVNNEQFF. In DNA, the CDR3 is TGCGCCAGCAGCTTCGTAGCGGGAGTCAACAATGAGCAGTTCTTC.

This chain's CDR3 is CAWSRSRGRHEQYF. The CDR3 nucleotides are TGTGCCTGGAGTCGTTCCAGGGGGCGCCACGAGCAGTACTTC. V is TRBV30 and J is TRBJ2-7; 8 bases map to TRBD1. Germline V gives CDR1 GTSNPN, CDR2 SVGIG (reference sequence). The CDR3 spans 14 residues. The junction had 8 bases not matched to a gene; V was cut back by 2 bases and J by 5 bases.

The V and J genes are TRBV18 and TRBJ1-5; D is ambiguous. This CDR3 comprises 14 residues. V was trimmed by 2 bases and J by 6 bases, leaving 11 bases between them. The V gene's germline CDR1 is KGHSH and CDR2 LQKENI. The CDR3 region is CASSPEVGSQPQHF. CDR3 sequence (DNA): TGTGCCAGCTCACCAGAGGTGGGGAGTCAGCCCCAGCATTTT.

J is TRBJ2-5 and V is TRBV6-5; D is perhaps TRBD1 (5 bases). V shed 7 bases and J shed 5 bases, with 20 bases lying between them. Germline CDR1 is MNHEY and CDR2 is SVGAGI. The CDR3 has 15 residues. CDR3 residues: CASKAGLGNGETQYF. CDR3 in DNA: TGTGCCAGCAAGGCAGGGTTGGGAAATGGGGAGACCCAGTACTTC.

The DNA for the CDR3 is TGCGCCAGCAGCTTGGTCCCCAGATCCCCGAGCACAGATACGCAGTATTTT. It is translated as CASSLVPRSPSTDTQYF. V usage is TRBV5-1 and J usage is TRBJ2-3; D remains ambiguous. Trimming removed 0 bases from V and 0 bases from J, with 14 bases in between. The CDR3 runs to 17 residues. Per the germline V gene, CDR1 is SGHRS and CDR2 is YFSETQ.

V is TRBV7-6 and J is TRBJ2-7, with 8 bases aligning to TRBD2. Germline CDR1 SGHVS, CDR2 FNYEAQ. The CDR3 runs to 13 residues. The junction had 3 bases not matched to a gene; V was cut back by 4 bases and J by 4 bases. This CDR3 reads CASSSSGGYEQYF. The CDR3 DNA sequence: TGTGCCAGCAGCTCTTCGGGAGGGTACGAGCAGTACTTC.

This sequence joins TRBV30 and TRBJ2-1, with a possible D match to TRBD2 (5 bases). CDR3 length equals 12 residues. Trimming took 7 bases from V and 6 from J, leaving 13 bases between them. The germline V gene encodes CDR1 GTSNPN and CDR2 SVGIG (reference sequence). The CDR3 DNA sequence: TGTGCCTCGGAGGTTAGGTCCAATGAGCAGTTCTTC. It encodes CASEVRSNEQFF.